This T cell receptor (beta chain) was identified during a study of T-cell reconstitution after alpha-beta-depleted transplantation in children. The V end lost 1 base, the J end lost 9 bases, and 10 bases lay between the germline ends. The CDR3 totals 13 residues. Germline V CDR1 and CDR2: SGHDT, YYEEEE. In this sample, this clonotype turned up a few times. As it was prepared, the TCRbeta library received unique molecular identifiers. TCRdb re-analysed the PCR reads in MiXCR, keeping a single row per CDR3 protein. This sample has about 540,000 distinct CDR3 sequences, with around 19% found just once. The sample in question was PBMCs from the stem cell graft donor, obtained from the stem cell graft. This receptor was taken from a human donor who donated a stem cell graft to a child with acute lymphoblastic leukemia. The chain has TRBV5-6 and TRBJ2-2; D call uncertain. The CDR3 DNA sequence: TGTGCCAGCAGCTTGTCGGATCACCGGGAGCTGTTTTTT. Encoded protein: CASSLSDHRELFF. The entire variable domain, with the rest obtained from reference TRBV5-6 and TRBJ2-2, is as follows: DAGVTQSPTHLIKTRGQQVTLRCSPKSGHDTVSWYQQALGQGPQFIFQYYEEEERQRGNFPDRFSGHQFPNYSSELNVNALLLGDSALYLCASSLSDHRELFFGEGSRLTVL.